Listed here are 14 T cell receptor beta chains from one sample, sequenced in a study of blood T cell repertoires in COVID-19 (dated by TCRdb to 2020 to 2022). The protocol used for the library was the immunoSEQ multiplex PCR assay. This immuneACCESS table, as held by TCRdb, lists in-frame sequences with V and J called but not all clones. Of the missing ones, under half trace to an unresolved V gene in checked studies; the others have no known cause. Recorded for this sample are approximately 220,000 clones; around 82% of them occurred a single time. About 5.3% of the sample is held by the ten biggest clonotypes. What was sequenced was PBMCs or T cells enriched from blood (not recorded which). These receptors all come from a woman between 45 and 65 years old who had been exposed to COVID-19.

The gene calls are TRBV21-1 and TRBJ1-1. TRBV21-1 is described as a pseudogene. This CDR3 region has 14 residues. As DNA, the CDR3 is TGTGCCAGCAGCAAAACTAAATTGGATACTGAAGCTTTCTTT. Protein sequence: CASSKTKLDTEAFF.

In DNA, the CDR3 is TGCGCCAGCAGCTTGGTGCAGGGTCGGAATGAGCAGTTCTTC. It is translated as CASSLVQGRNEQFF. The rearrangement uses TRBV5-1 and TRBJ2-1; TRBD1 might be the D (5 bases). This CDR3 contains 14 residues. Per the germline V gene, CDR1 is SGHRS and CDR2 is YFSETQ. The germline V and J ends were trimmed by 0 bases and 7 bases, with 11 bases remaining between them. The complete variable domain, with remaining parts taken from reference TRBV5-1 and TRBJ2-1, reads KAGVTQTPRYLIKTRGQQVTLSCSPISGHRSVSWYQQTPGQGLQFLFEYFSETQRNKGNFPGRFSGRQFSNSRSEMNVSTLELGDSALYLCASSLVQGRNEQFFGPGTRLTVL.

The chain recombines TRBV19 with TRBJ1-6; perhaps TRBD1 as D (5 bases). Per the germline V gene, CDR1 is LNHDA and CDR2 is SQIVND (reference sequence). The CDR3 sequence is 17 residues long. The V end lost 5 bases, the J end lost 8 bases, and 22 bases lay between the germline ends. The DNA for the CDR3 is TGTGCCAGTAGTGTCGCAGGGAATCGAAGGTCCGATTCACCCCTCCACTTT. It specifies CASSVAGNRRSDSPLHF.

Only a few counts were recorded for this clone. This chain joins TRBV7-2 and TRBJ2-7; a weak D match, TRBD1 (5 bases). The CDR3 runs to 14 residues. V was clipped by 5 bases and J by 6 bases, with 17 bases between them. The germline gives CDR1 SGHTA, CDR2 FQGNSA. DNA for the CDR3: TGTGCCAGCAGCCCCGGACACTCCCACTTCGAGCAGTACTTC. Its protein product is CASSPGHSHFEQYF.

This chain joins TRBV11-2 and TRBJ1-1; tentative D call: TRBD1 (6 bases). V was cut by 5 bases and J by 4 bases, with 14 bases left in between. The CDR3 consists of 14 residues. The germline CDR1 and CDR2 sequences are SGHAT and FQNNGV. The CDR3 region has the DNA TGTGCCAGCAGCCTTCAGGGGAGTGCCACTGAAGCTTTCTTT. Encoded protein: CASSLQGSATEAFF.

The chain recombines TRBV28 with TRBJ1-5, with D possibly TRBD1 on 6 matching bases. V dropped 10 bases and J dropped 6 bases, with 16 bases sitting between them. Germline loops: CDR1 MDHEN, CDR2 SYDVKM. The CDR3 runs 13 residues. In DNA, the CDR3 is TGTGCCACCAACAACAGGGACGGTCAGCCCCAGCATTTT. It specifies CATNNRDGQPQHF.

The V gene is TRBV13, the J gene TRBJ2-2; D possibly corresponds to TRBD2 (6 bases). Germline CDR1 PRHDT, CDR2 FYEKMQ (reference sequence). The germline V and J ends were trimmed by 1 base and 4 bases, with 16 bases remaining between them. This CDR3 comprises 17 residues. The CDR3 region has the DNA TGTGCCAGCAGCTTAGCCGTCGGGGGAATCGGCACCGGGGAGCTGTTTTTT. This codes for CASSLAVGGIGTGELFF.

The chain uses TRBV3-1 (or the pseudogene TRBV3-2) and TRBJ1-1; 8 positions match TRBD1. The trim removed 5 bases at V and 4 bases at J, leaving 9 bases unmatched. Germline CDR1 reads LGHDT; CDR2 reads YNNKEL (reference sequence). This CDR3 region has 15 residues. The CDR3 DNA sequence: TGTGCCAGCAGCTTAACTTGGACAGGGTCCACTGAAGCTTTCTTT. It specifies CASSLTWTGSTEAFF.

V gene TRBV19 combines with J gene TRBJ1-2; TRBD1 agrees at 10 bases. CDR3 size: 15 residues. Germline values: CDR1 LNHDA, CDR2 SQIVND (reference sequence). Trimming cost V 3 bases and J 3 bases; bases outside gene matches: 4. The CDR3 nucleotides read TGTGCCAGTAGTATCAGGACAGGGGGGCACTATGGCTACACCTTC. Encoded protein: CASSIRTGGHYGYTF.

This clone was seen a few times. The chain combines TRBV10-1 with TRBJ1-2; D not resolved. Germline V lookup: CDR1 WNHNN, CDR2 SYGVQD (reference sequence). Trimming removed 0 bases from V and 7 bases from J, with 12 bases in between. CDR3 length: 14 amino acids. The CDR3 DNA reads as TGCGCCAGCAGTGAGTCCGACGGCTCGGGTGGCTACACCTTC. Its protein product is CASSESDGSGGYTF.

J is TRBJ1-2 and V is TRBV5-1; 10 bases are a match to TRBD1. This CDR3 contains 15 residues. The germline gives CDR1 SGHRS, CDR2 YFSETQ. The J segment lost 1 base and the V segment lost 2 bases, leaving 2 bases of the junction unmatched. CDR3 amino acids: CASSFDRGLNYGYTF. CDR3 sequence (DNA): TGCGCCAGCAGCTTCGACAGGGGGCTTAACTATGGCTACACCTTC.

The V call is TRBV28, the J call TRBJ1-4, with D possibly matching TRBD1 (5 bases). Trimming stripped 7 bases from V and 8 bases from J, with 8 bases between. Per the germline V gene, CDR1 is MDHEN and CDR2 is SYDVKM. The CDR3 has 11 residues. The chain's CDR3 is CASNYREKLFF. The CDR3 DNA reads TGTGCCAGCAATTACAGGGAAAAACTGTTTTTT.

The rearrangement links TRBV9 to TRBJ1-2, with 7 bases identical to TRBD1. The junction had 8 bases not matched to a gene; V was cut back by 4 bases and J by 2 bases. The germline V gene has CDR1 SGDLS and CDR2 YYNGEE. This CDR3 contains 15 residues. Here the CDR3 reads CASSPEGQLNYGYTF. CDR3 coding DNA: TGTGCCAGCAGCCCGGAGGGACAGTTAAACTATGGCTACACCTTC.

V is TRBV2 and J is TRBJ1-1; D is perhaps TRBD1 (6 bases). Trimming cost V 5 bases and J 5 bases, with 15 bases left between them. The germline V gene encodes CDR1 SNHLY and CDR2 FYNNEI. The CDR3 covers 14 residues. CDR3 sequence (DNA): TGTGCCAGCAGTTCGGCCGGGACAAAGACTGAAGCTTTCTTT. This codes for CASSSAGTKTEAFF.